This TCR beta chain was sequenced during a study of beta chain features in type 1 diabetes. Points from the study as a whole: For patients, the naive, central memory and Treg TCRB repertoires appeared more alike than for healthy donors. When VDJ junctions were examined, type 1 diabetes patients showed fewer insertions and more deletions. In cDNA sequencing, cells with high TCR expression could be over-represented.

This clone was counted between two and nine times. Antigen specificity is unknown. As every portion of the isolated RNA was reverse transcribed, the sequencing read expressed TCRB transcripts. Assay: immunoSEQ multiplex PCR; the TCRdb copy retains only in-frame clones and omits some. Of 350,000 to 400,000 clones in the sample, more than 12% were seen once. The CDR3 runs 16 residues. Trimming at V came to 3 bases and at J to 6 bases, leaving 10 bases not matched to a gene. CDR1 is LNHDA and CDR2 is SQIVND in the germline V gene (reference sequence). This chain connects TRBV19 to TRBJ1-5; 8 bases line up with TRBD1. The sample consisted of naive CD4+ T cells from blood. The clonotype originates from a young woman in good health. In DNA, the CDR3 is TGTGCCAGTAGTATGATCCAGGGGGCTGGCGGTCAGCCCCAGCATTTT. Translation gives CASSMIQGAGGQPQHF.